These 26 T cell receptor beta chains were sequenced from one sample in a study of T-cell reconstitution after alpha-beta-depleted transplantation in children (dated by TCRdb to 2016 to 2017). Taken with the paper, the label for treatment or condition translates to: allogeneic hematopoietic cell transplantation with graft depleted of TCRalphabeta T cells and CD19 B cells. Preparation of the library involved PCR. The instrument was an Illumina HiSeq 2500. Molecular barcoding was employed in the preparation of TCR libraries, with unique molecular identifiers being used to normalize TCRbeta repertoire quantification. The public reads were reprocessed in TCRdb via fastp at Q25 and MiXCR, keeping in-frame beta chains. Entries that share a CDR3 protein sequence are merged under the most common genes and DNA. The sample has tens of thousands of distinct CDR3 sequences on record, 4.9% of them singletons. The ten largest clonotypes hold approximately 20% of the sample.

Sample: PBMCs, mostly from graft donor cells, taken 180 days after TCRalphabeta/CD19-depleted stem cell transplant. All receptors come from a boy younger than two who had a stem cell transplant for acute myeloid leukemia, so the T cells may come from the graft donor.

This clonotype was detected many times. This chain uses TRBV6-5 with TRBJ2-1; weak D call: TRBD2 (5 bases). The V gene lost 2 bases and the J gene lost 8 bases, with 7 bases spanning the gap. The CDR3 is 12 amino acids. Germline-derived CDR1 and CDR2 are MNHEY and SVGAGI. The CDR3, as DNA: TGTGCCAGCAGTTACGGCGGGTATGAGCAGTTCTTC. Protein product: CASSYGGYEQFF.

This clonotype was counted ten times or more. For the CDR3, the DNA is TGTGCCAGCTCACCAACGGGACAGGTGGGCAATGAGCAGTTCTTC. Translating it yields CASSPTGQVGNEQFF. This chain uses TRBV18 with TRBJ2-1, with 8 positions matching TRBD1. This CDR3 has 15 amino acids. Trimming removed 2 bases from V and 6 bases from J; junction bases left unmatched: 6. From germline, CDR1 is KGHSH and CDR2 LQKENI.

This clonotype was recorded at least ten times. This chain links TRBV30 with TRBJ2-7, with TRBD1 matching 8 bases. CDR3 length: 13 amino acids. Germline V gene lookup returns CDR1 GTSNPN and CDR2 SVGIG (reference sequence). J gave up 4 bases and V 2 bases, and 4 bases lay outside the gene matches. The CDR3 DNA is TGTGCCTGGAGTAGGAACAGGGGGTACGAGCAGTACTTC. The encoded protein is CAWSRNRGYEQYF.

This clonotype was recorded many times. The rearrangement joins TRBV12-3 or TRBV12-4 to TRBJ2-1; D tentatively reads TRBD1 or TRBD2 (6 bases each). The V end lost 5 bases, the J end lost 0 bases, and 14 bases lay between the germline ends. CDR3 length: 16 amino acids. CDR3 loop: CASSRGPQSSYNEQFF. CDR3 nucleotide sequence: TGTGCCAGCAGTCGGGGGCCACAAAGCTCCTACAATGAGCAGTTCTTC.

This clonotype showed up many times. The V call is TRBV4-1, the J call TRBJ2-7, with D possibly TRBD2 on 6 matching bases. Germline V gene data show CDR1 as MGHRA and CDR2 as YSYEKL. Trimming cost V 2 bases and J 2 bases, with 16 bases left between them. This CDR3 comprises 16 residues. As DNA, the CDR3 is TGCGCCAGCAGCCAAACCGGGACTCCTTTTCCCTACGAGCAGTACGTC. This sequence encodes CASSQTGTPFPYEQYV.

This clonotype was seen repeatedly, ten times or more. This chain links TRBV21-1 with TRBJ2-6; the D call of TRBD1 is as the table states it, not checked on the DNA. TRBV21-1 represents a pseudogene. The CDR3 is 19 amino acids. CDR3: CASSKTPGQYSSGANVLTF. For the CDR3, the DNA is TGTGCCAGCAGCAAAACCCCGGGACAGTATAGCTCTGGGGCCAACGTCCTGACTTTC.

At least ten counts were recorded for this clonotype. This sequence joins TRBV7-9 and TRBJ2-5; 7 bases align to TRBD1. This CDR3 region has 15 residues. V was pared by 4 bases and J by 3 bases, with 8 bases of the junction left unmatched. Per the germline V gene, CDR1 is SEHNR and CDR2 is FQNEAQ (reference sequence). The CDR3: CASSSQQGLEETQYF. CDR3 DNA: TGTGCCAGCAGCTCACAACAGGGGCTGGAAGAGACCCAGTACTTC.

Many counts were recorded for this clonotype. This chain joins TRBV5-1 and TRBJ1-1; D is undetermined. Germline loops: CDR1 SGHRS, CDR2 YFSETQ. Trimming left V 6 bases short and J 8 bases short, with 14 bases between. The CDR3 extends over 12 amino acids. The CDR3, as DNA: TGCGCCAGCATTGACCGCCCCGGGGAAGCTTTCTTT. Its translation is CASIDRPGEAFF.

This clonotype was counted many times. The chain is built from TRBV18 and TRBJ2-7, with TRBD1 matching 8 bases. The germline V gene encodes CDR1 KGHSH and CDR2 LQKENI. The CDR3 contains 15 residues. The trim removed 2 bases at V and 4 bases at J, leaving 7 bases unmatched. CDR3 bases: TGTGCCAGCTCACCAAATGGACAGGGACCGTACGAGCAGTACGTC. Translation: CASSPNGQGPYEQYV.

Ten or more counts support this clonotype. The chain combines TRBV12-3 or TRBV12-4 with TRBJ2-3; D is unclear. V was cut by 1 base and J by 4 bases, with 9 bases left in between. CDR3 size: 14 residues. CDR3 in amino acids: CASSLGLRADTQYF. The CDR3 DNA follows: TGTGCCAGCAGTTTAGGACTCCGCGCAGATACGCAGTATTTT.

Only a few counts were recorded for this clonotype. The chain carries TRBV3-1 and TRBJ2-7; no firm D call. CDR3 length: 12 residues. V was trimmed by 1 base and J by 4 bases, leaving 5 bases between them. The germline V gene has CDR1 LGHDT and CDR2 YNNKEL (reference sequence). The CDR3 DNA reads as TGTGCCAGCAGCCAAGGGGGATACGAGCAGTACGTC. Its translation is CASSQGGYEQYV.

This clonotype came up many times. This chain uses TRBV15 with TRBJ1-5; 9 nucleotides line up with TRBD1. Germline V lookup: CDR1 LNHNV, CDR2 YYDKDF (reference sequence). Trimming cost V 1 base and J 3 bases; bases outside gene matches: 7. This CDR3 is 17 amino acids long. CDR3 in amino acids: CATSRAIGTGINQPQHF. The CDR3 DNA follows: TGTGCCACCAGCAGAGCTATCGGGACAGGGATCAATCAGCCCCAGCATTTT. Filled out from reference TRBV15 and TRBJ1-5, the complete variable domain reads DAMVIQNPRYQVTQFGKPVTLSCSQTLNHNVMYWYQQKSSQAPKLLFHYYDKDFNNEADTPDNFQSRRPNTSFCFLDIRSPGLGDTAMYLCATSRAIGTGINQPQHFGDGTRLSIL.

The sample holds many counts of this clonotype. J is TRBJ1-1 and V is TRBV7-9; TRBD1 aligns across 7 bases. Germline V lookup: CDR1 SEHNR, CDR2 FQNEAQ (reference sequence). The CDR3 loop spans 13 amino acids. Trimming took 4 bases from V and 5 from J; bases not matched to a gene: 4. The CDR3 DNA sequence: TGTGCCAGCAGCTCGACAGGGTTGACTGAAGCTTTCTTT. Its protein is CASSSTGLTEAFF.

This clonotype showed up many times. The rearrangement links TRBV2 to TRBJ1-1; TRBD1 might be the D (5 bases). In germline, CDR1 is SNHLY, CDR2 FYNNEI. The CDR3 loop spans 15 amino acids. V was trimmed by 4 bases and J by 1 base, leaving 13 bases between them. CDR3 loop: CASSGGEGWNTEAFF. The CDR3 DNA reads as TGTGCCAGCAGTGGAGGGGAGGGTTGGAACACTGAAGCTTTCTTT.

Many counts were recorded for this clonotype. The chain employs TRBV6-2 or TRBV6-3 and TRBJ1-1, with D possibly being TRBD1 (5 bases). CDR1 and CDR2 (germline): MNHEY, SVGEGT. Trimming shortened V by 5 bases and J by 6 bases, and 16 bases separated the two germline ends. The CDR3 totals 14 residues. The CDR3 here is CASSDSTQTPEAFF. CDR3 nucleotides: TGTGCCAGCAGTGACAGTACTCAGACCCCTGAAGCTTTCTTT.

Many counts were recorded for this clonotype. The chain combines TRBV20-1 with TRBJ1-5; 7 bases are shared with TRBD1. CDR1 and CDR2 (germline): DFQATT, SNEGSKA (reference sequence). V trimming: 6 bases; J trimming: 0 bases; junction bases outside the gene matches: 11. The CDR3 consists of 16 residues. CDR3 nucleotide sequence: TGCAGTGCAGGGGGACAGTCGTTTTATAGCAATCAGCCCCAGCATTTT. This sequence encodes CSAGGQSFYSNQPQHF.

This clonotype was seen repeatedly, ten times or more. This chain links TRBV19 with TRBJ2-3; D possibly matches TRBD1 or TRBD2 (5 bases each). The CDR3 extends over 15 amino acids. The V end was cut by 6 bases, the J end by 1 base, with 14 bases between. The germline V gene has CDR1 LNHDA and CDR2 SQIVND (reference sequence). CDR3 in amino acids: CASRSRDRGTDTQYF. CDR3 nucleotide sequence: TGTGCCAGTAGGTCCCGGGACCGAGGCACAGATACGCAGTATTTT.

This clonotype occurred many times. The V and J genes are TRBV11-1 and TRBJ2-3; TRBD2 aligns across 7 bases. Germline V gives CDR1 SGHAT, CDR2 FQDESV (reference sequence). After removal of 3 bases from V and 2 bases from J, the junction contained 14 bases not matched to a gene. The CDR3 covers 18 residues. CDR3 bases: TGTGCCAGCAGCTTGGCCGACCAGTGGGACTATCTCACAGATACGCAGTATTTT. Translated, it gives CASSLADQWDYLTDTQYF.

This clonotype was seen ten or more times. The genes are TRBV11-2 and TRBJ2-1; 7 positions agree with TRBD1. There are 15 residues in the CDR3. The germline CDR1 and CDR2 sequences are SGHAT and FQNNGV. Unmatched junction bases numbered 8, after V lost 6 bases and J lost 3 bases. CDR3 protein: CASSSRGQGYNEQFF. In DNA, the CDR3 is TGTGCCAGCAGTTCGAGGGGGCAGGGCTACAATGAGCAGTTCTTC.

This clonotype occurred many times. The rearrangement links TRBV25-1 to TRBJ1-1; 9 bases align to TRBD1. Germline CDR1 MGHDK, CDR2 SYGVNS. This CDR3 comprises 14 residues. Unmatched junction bases numbered 2, after V lost 6 bases and J lost 0 bases. The CDR3, as DNA: TGTGCCAGCAGGGGACAGGGAATGAACACTGAAGCTTTCTTT. Its protein product is CASRGQGMNTEAFF.

This clonotype came up a few times. The chain recombines TRBV29-1 with TRBJ1-3; D is undetermined. Deletions cut 3 bases from V and 0 bases from J, with 6 bases between. Germline V lookup: CDR1 SQVTM, CDR2 ANQGSEA. This CDR3 has 13 amino acids. CDR3 protein: CSVETASGNTIYF. The CDR3 nucleotides are TGCAGCGTTGAGACTGCCTCTGGAAACACCATATATTTT.

Concerning this clonotype itself: A junction boundary mismatches the germline segment, possibly from a read error. The chain recombines TRBV28 with TRBJ1-1; D is possibly TRBD1 (6 bases). CDR1 is MDHEN, CDR2 SYDVKM, per germline. The CDR3 loop spans 15 amino acids. This CDR3 reads CASSMLYLRDIETFF. CDR3 in DNA: TGTGCCAGCAGTATGCTATACCTCCGGGACATTGAAACTTTCTTT.

Many counts were recorded for this clonotype. The chain combines TRBV7-2 with TRBJ2-7; 7 nucleotides match TRBD2. The germline CDR1 and CDR2 sequences are SGHTA and FQGNSA. This CDR3 comprises 15 residues. The ends lost 6 bases at V and 1 base at J; junction bases unmatched: 9. The CDR3 reads CASSSQLASSYEQYF. The CDR3, as DNA: TGTGCCAGCAGTTCTCAACTAGCGAGTTCCTACGAGCAGTACTTC. Combining the CDR3 with reference TRBV7-2 and TRBJ2-7 gives the whole variable domain GAGVSQSPSNKVTEKGKDVELRCDPISGHTALYWYRQSLGQGLEFLIYFQGNSAPDKSGLPSDRFSAERTGGSVSTLTIQRTQQEDSAVYLCASSSQLASSYEQYFGPGTRLTVT.

The table lists this clonotype with many counts. The V and J genes are TRBV11-2 and TRBJ2-5, with D possibly matching TRBD2 (7 bases). V lost 1 base, J lost 5 bases, and 17 bases lay in between. Looked up from germline, CDR1 is SGHAT and CDR2 is FQNNGV. The CDR3 sequence is 16 residues long. CDR3 sequence: CASSLGGGAVRETQYF. The CDR3 DNA reads as TGTGCCAGCAGCTTAGGGGGGGGGGCCGTACGCGAGACCCAGTACTTC.

As concerns this clonotype: A read error is possible here, since a much larger clone lies one base away. The V and J genes are TRBV12-5 and TRBJ1-5, with 7 positions matching TRBD1. V was clipped by 2 bases and J by 2 bases; unmatched bases: 9. The CDR3 consists of 17 residues. Germline CDR1 and CDR2: LGHNT and FRNRAP. The CDR3 DNA follows: TGTGCTAGTGGTTTGCAACAGGGGATATATCGCAATCAGCCCCAGCATTTT. Its protein is CASGLQQGIYRNQPQHF.

The sample holds many counts of this clonotype. Here the CDR3 reads CASSTNRGGELFF. CDR3 coding DNA: TGTGCCAGCAGTACCAACAGGGGTGGGGAGCTGTTTTTT. This sequence joins TRBV6-1 and TRBJ2-2; 7 nucleotides match TRBD1. This CDR3 spans 13 amino acids. Germline CDR1 and CDR2: MNHNS and SASEGT. J was trimmed by 8 bases and V by 5 bases; bases with no gene match: 5.